Listed here are 24 T cell receptor beta chains from one sample, sequenced in a study of cytomegalovirus exposure and HLA in healthy donors. Use of 60 Vbeta and 13 Jbeta primers characterized the PCR. The assay was immunoSEQ multiplex PCR, and TCRdb's table has in-frame clones only and misses some. The sample shows approximately 100,000 clones, more than 75% of them seen only once. The source material was PBMCs. These receptor sequences come from a woman aged 45-65 years in good health and CMV-seropositive.

The chain joins TRBV4-1 to TRBJ2-5, with 7 bases that match TRBD2. With 4 bases clipped from V and 0 bases from J, the junction kept 8 bases outside the gene matches. Germline V gene lookup returns CDR1 MGHRA and CDR2 YSYEKL. This CDR3 region has 16 residues. CDR3 protein: CASSPSLLADQETQYF. The CDR3 nucleotides read TGCGCCAGCAGCCCTAGCCTCCTAGCGGACCAAGAGACCCAGTACTTC.

This chain uses TRBV27 with TRBJ2-1; D call uncertain. The CDR3 is 15 amino acids. Trimming pared 6 bases from V and 8 bases from J, leaving 20 bases between. CDR1 is MNHEY and CDR2 is SMNVEV in the germline V gene (reference sequence). CDR3: CASRKYPLGPYEQFF. The CDR3 coding sequence is TGTGCCAGCAGAAAATATCCCCTTGGCCCATATGAGCAGTTCTTC.

This sequence joins TRBV7-9 and TRBJ2-7; the D is unclear. Per germline, CDR1 SEHNR and CDR2 FQNEAQ (reference sequence). The CDR3 is 12 amino acids. The CDR3 bases are TGTGCAATTTCAAAAGCCTCCTACGAGCAGTACTTC. It specifies CAISKASYEQYF.

Concerning this clone itself: An end of the junction differs from the germline gene, which may be a read error. The genes are TRBV7-9 and TRBJ2-7; 8 bases are shared with TRBD1. There are 15 residues in the CDR3. CDR1 is SEHNR and CDR2 is FQNEAQ in the germline V gene (reference sequence). The CDR3 DNA reads TGTTCCAGCAGCTGGGACAGGACAGGTACCTACGAGCAGTACTTC. Its translation: CSSSWDRTGTYEQYF. The full variable domain, its missing parts supplied by reference TRBV7-9 and TRBJ2-7, is DTGVSQNPRHKITKRGQNVTFRCDPISEHNRLYWYRQTLGQGPEFLTYFQNEAQLEKSRLLSDRFSAERPKGSFSTLEIQRTEQGDSAMYLCSSSWDRTGTYEQYFGPGTRLTVT.

The J gene is TRBJ2-7, the V gene TRBV29-1; TRBD2 agrees at 8 bases. The V gene's germline CDR1 is SQVTM and CDR2 ANQGSEA. This CDR3 contains 17 residues. V dropped 4 bases and J dropped 2; count of bases not matched to a gene: 16. The CDR3 coding sequence is TGCAGCGTTGTCGGGGGGGCTACTGGGGGAAGAACCTACGAGCAGTACTTC. Translation: CSVVGGATGGRTYEQYF.

This clone was seen at least ten times. Here the CDR3 reads CASSPRTRGEQYF. The CDR3 bases are TGTGCCAGCAGCCCTAGGACTAGAGGCGAGCAGTACTTC. The chain couples TRBV7-9 to TRBJ2-7; 7 nucleotides align to TRBD2. The V segment lost 5 bases and the J segment 6 bases; nucleotides outside the gene matches: 7. This CDR3 comprises 13 residues. The germline gives CDR1 SEHNR, CDR2 FQNEAQ (reference sequence). Combining the CDR3 with reference TRBV7-9 and TRBJ2-7 gives the whole variable domain DTGVSQNPRHKITKRGQNVTFRCDPISEHNRLYWYRQTLGQGPEFLTYFQNEAQLEKSRLLSDRFSAERPKGSFSTLEIQRTEQGDSAMYLCASSPRTRGEQYFGPGTRLTVT.

The J gene is TRBJ2-2, the V gene TRBV7-3; 7 bases line up with TRBD2. Germline V CDR1 and CDR2: SGHTA, FQGTGA. J lost 2 bases, V lost 1 base, and 13 bases had no gene match. This CDR3 is built from 19 residues. The CDR3 reads CASSLSILDGLENTGELFF. The DNA for the CDR3 is TGTGCCAGCAGCTTAAGTATATTGGATGGACTAGAAAACACCGGGGAGCTGTTTTTT.

The rearrangement joins TRBV5-5 to TRBJ1-2; 9 nucleotides match TRBD1. V gave up 3 bases and J gave up 4 bases; unmatched junction bases: 7. The CDR3 contains 15 residues. Per germline, CDR1 SGHKS and CDR2 YYEKEE (reference sequence). The CDR3 protein is CASSWDREVAYGYTF. CDR3 DNA: TGTGCCAGCAGCTGGGACAGGGAGGTCGCCTATGGCTACACCTTC.

The gene calls are TRBV5-1 and TRBJ2-2; 10 bases are a match to TRBD1. The J segment lost 5 bases and the V segment lost 9 bases, leaving 25 bases of the junction unmatched. CDR3 size: 20 residues. CDR1 is SGHRS, CDR2 YFSETQ, per germline. CDR3 coding DNA: TGCGCCACTACGTCAACCGGGACAGGGGTCCCGCAACATCAGACCGGGGAGCTGTTTTTT. It specifies CATTSTGTGVPQHQTGELFF.

The J gene is TRBJ2-2, the V gene TRBV4-2, with D maybe TRBD2 (6 bases). Germline CDR1 and CDR2: LGHNA and YNFKEQ. V was trimmed by 0 bases and J by 0 bases, leaving 17 bases between them. This CDR3 contains 19 residues. The CDR3 protein is CASSQEPIQLAPNTGELFF. In nucleotides, the CDR3 is TGTGCCAGCAGCCAAGAACCGATCCAGCTAGCGCCGAACACCGGGGAGCTGTTTTTT.

The chain combines TRBV28 with TRBJ2-7, with TRBD1 matching over 7 bases. Germline CDR1 reads MDHEN; CDR2 reads SYDVKM. The CDR3 loop spans 14 amino acids. The trim removed 8 bases at V and 1 base at J, leaving 8 bases unmatched. The CDR3 nucleotides are TGTGCCAGCGCCTTTACAGGGGATTCCTACGAGCAGTACTTC. The encoded protein is CASAFTGDSYEQYF.

V is TRBV30 and J is TRBJ1-2, with D perhaps TRBD1 (5 bases). The germline V gene has CDR1 GTSNPN and CDR2 SVGIG (reference sequence). The CDR3 has 15 residues. Trimming left V 6 bases short and J 3 bases short, with 20 bases between. CDR3 sequence reads: CACRGAGTTYYGYTF. The CDR3 nucleotides read TGTGCCTGCCGCGGGGCAGGGACCACATACTATGGCTACACCTTC.

This rearrangement joins TRBV2 to TRBJ1-3; no clear D. The CDR3 runs to 17 residues. V was pared by 2 bases and J by 0 bases, with 14 bases between. Germline-derived CDR1 and CDR2 are SNHLY and FYNNEI. The CDR3 region has the DNA TGTGCCAGCAGTGAAAGTAGCGCTAGGTTCTCTGGAAACACCATATATTTT. This sequence encodes CASSESSARFSGNTIYF.

The rearrangement links TRBV7-9 to TRBJ2-7; D may be TRBD2 (6 bases). Trimming left V 5 bases short and J 0 bases short, with 17 bases between. CDR1 SEHNR and CDR2 FQNEAQ come from the germline V gene (reference sequence). The CDR3 spans 16 residues. DNA of the CDR3: TGTGCCAGCAGCCTAGTAGAGGCGGGGACCTCCTACGAGCAGTACTTC. Translating it yields CASSLVEAGTSYEQYF.

The CDR3 nucleotides are TGTGCCGGAACCTTGACTAGCGAGTCCTACAATGAGCAGTTCTTC. It codes for CAGTLTSESYNEQFF. The rearrangement links TRBV27 to TRBJ2-1, with 8 bases matching TRBD2. Germline CDR1 MNHEY, CDR2 SMNVEV (reference sequence). The ends lost 11 bases at V and 1 base at J; junction bases unmatched: 10. This CDR3 has 15 residues.

This clone was observed a handful of times. The chain has TRBV18 and TRBJ2-2; tentative D call: TRBD2 (6 bases). Trimming removed 0 bases from V and 7 bases from J, with 9 bases in between. The CDR3 is 14 residues long. From germline, CDR1 is KGHSH and CDR2 LQKENI. The CDR3, as DNA: TGTGCCAGCTCACCACCACCGGAGGGCGGGGAGCTGTTTTTT. It translates to CASSPPPEGGELFF.

The rearrangement links TRBV5-8 to TRBJ1-3; tentative D call: TRBD1 (5 bases). The CDR3 is made up of 15 amino acids. The germline V and J ends were trimmed by 1 base and 2 bases, with 10 bases remaining between them. Per germline, CDR1 SGHTS and CDR2 YDEGEE. Here the CDR3 DNA reads TGTGCCAGCAGCTTGACAGGACACACTGGAAACACCATATATTTT. Protein sequence: CASSLTGHTGNTIYF.

This chain joins TRBV5-4 and TRBJ1-3; 9 bases are a match to TRBD1. Germline CDR1 SGHNT, CDR2 YYREEE (reference sequence). The CDR3 sequence is 15 residues long. Trimming took 4 bases from V and 6 from J; bases not matched to a gene: 8. CDR3 sequence (DNA): TGTGCCAGCAGCCAGACCGGGACAGGGTTAAACACCATATATTTT. This encodes CASSQTGTGLNTIYF.

The gene calls are TRBV27 and TRBJ1-2; TRBD1 matches 8 bases. V was pared by 0 bases and J by 5 bases, with 5 bases of the junction left unmatched. From germline, CDR1 is MNHEY and CDR2 SMNVEV (reference sequence). This CDR3 is 15 amino acids long. This CDR3 reads CASSLSPGGSYGYTF. The CDR3 DNA reads TGTGCCAGCAGTTTATCCCCAGGGGGCTCGTATGGCTACACCTTC.

The rearrangement uses TRBV5-1 and TRBJ2-7; 8 nucleotides match TRBD1. The length of the CDR3 is 17 residues. V shed 0 bases and J 2 bases; nucleotides not matched to a gene: 10. Looked up from germline, CDR1 is SGHRS and CDR2 is YFSETQ. CDR3 bases: TGCGCCAGCAGCTTGGCCGCGGGACAGGCGAGGACCTACGAGCAGTACTTC. It encodes CASSLAAGQARTYEQYF.

The V call is TRBV2, the J call TRBJ1-1; D unclear. The CDR3 length is 17 residues. Per germline, CDR1 SNHLY and CDR2 FYNNEI. Trimming took 6 bases from V and 4 from J, leaving 24 bases between them. The CDR3 DNA reads TGTGCCAGCAGCCCTGGAGGGAGGAGATTGTGGAGCACTGAAGCTTTCTTT. Its protein is CASSPGGRRLWSTEAFF.

The V gene is TRBV2, the J gene TRBJ1-6; D gene unclear. Germline-derived CDR1 and CDR2 are SNHLY and FYNNEI. This CDR3 comprises 12 residues. Trimming cost V 2 bases and J 8 bases, with 4 bases left between them. The CDR3 region is CASSEQDSPLHF. The CDR3 DNA reads TGTGCCAGCAGTGAACAGGATTCACCCCTCCACTTT.

The chain carries TRBV30 and TRBJ1-5; 12 bases align to TRBD1. The germline CDR1 and CDR2 sequences are GTSNPN and SVGIG (reference sequence). Losses at the gene ends were 5 bases for V and 9 bases for J; bases not matched to a gene: 5. This CDR3 spans 13 amino acids. CDR3 protein: CAWSGQGASPQHF. For the CDR3, the DNA is TGTGCCTGGTCGGGACAGGGGGCCTCGCCCCAGCATTTT.

The chain joins TRBV7-3 to TRBJ2-1, with 11 positions matching TRBD2. The CDR3 has 15 residues. V was clipped by 1 base and J by 9 bases; unmatched bases: 5. CDR1 is SGHTA and CDR2 is FQGTGA in the germline V gene. CDR3 bases: TGTGCCAGCAGCTTAAGTTTAGCGGGGGGGCGTGAGCAGTTCTTC. This codes for CASSLSLAGGREQFF.